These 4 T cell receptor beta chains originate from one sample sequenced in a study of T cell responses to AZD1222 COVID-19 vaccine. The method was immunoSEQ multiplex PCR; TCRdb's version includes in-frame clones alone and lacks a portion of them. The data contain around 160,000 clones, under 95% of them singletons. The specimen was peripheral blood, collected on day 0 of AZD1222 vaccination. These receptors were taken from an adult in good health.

DNA of the CDR3: TGTGCCAGCAGTGACACGTTTCGGGCCAACGTCCTGACTTTC. Its protein is CASSDTFRANVLTF. The chain joins TRBV28 to TRBJ2-6; no clear D. Germline loops: CDR1 MDHEN, CDR2 SYDVKM. V shed 5 bases and J shed 5 bases, with 10 bases lying between them. The CDR3 is 14 amino acids.

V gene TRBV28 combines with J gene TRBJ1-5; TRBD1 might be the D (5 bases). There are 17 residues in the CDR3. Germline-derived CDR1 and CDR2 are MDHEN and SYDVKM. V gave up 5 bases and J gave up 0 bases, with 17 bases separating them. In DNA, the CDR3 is TGTGCCAGCAGTCCCGGGGTGGGAGGGGCTAGCAATCAGCCCCAGCATTTT. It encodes CASSPGVGGASNQPQHF.

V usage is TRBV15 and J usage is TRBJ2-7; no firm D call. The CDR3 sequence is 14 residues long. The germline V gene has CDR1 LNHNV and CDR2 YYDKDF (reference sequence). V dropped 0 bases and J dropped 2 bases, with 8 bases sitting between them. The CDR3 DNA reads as TGTGCCACCAGCAGAGATCCGGTCCCCTACGAGCAGTACTTC. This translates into CATSRDPVPYEQYF.

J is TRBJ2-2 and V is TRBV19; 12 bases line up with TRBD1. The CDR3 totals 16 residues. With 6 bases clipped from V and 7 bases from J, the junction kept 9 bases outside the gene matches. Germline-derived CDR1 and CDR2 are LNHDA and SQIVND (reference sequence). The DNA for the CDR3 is TGTGCCAGTAGACCCCCGGGACAGGGGGCGGTCGGGGAGCTGTTTTTT. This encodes CASRPPGQGAVGELFF.